This is a list of T cell receptor beta chains from one sample in a study of T cell responses to AZD1222 COVID-19 vaccine. The assay was immunoSEQ multiplex PCR, and TCRdb's table has in-frame clones only and misses some. The sample records approximately 150,000 clones, approximately 91% being singletons. The sequenced sample was peripheral blood, obtained 28 days after the second dose of the MenACWY control vaccine. Receptors originate from an adult who received the MenACWY meningococcal vaccine as a control. CDR3s include the opening cysteine and the closing phenylalanine or tryptophan. D genes are given only for firm matches. Some rows mark clone size as missing; the rest say once, few, many or name a class of expanded clone.

d_gene,j_gene,abundance,v_gene,CDR3aa,CDR3nt
-,TRBJ2-5,-,TRBV2,CATHRDSYFETQYF,TGTGCCACTCACCGGGACTCCTATTTTGAGACCCAGTACTTC
-,TRBJ1-2,-,TRBV27,CASSLRQDYGYTF,TGTGCCAGCAGTTTGAGACAGGACTATGGCTACACCTTC
-,TRBJ1-1,-,TRBV27,CASSRMADTEAFF,TGTGCCAGCAGTCGCATGGCGGACACTGAAGCTTTCTTT
TRBD2,TRBJ2-7,once,TRBV7-2,CASSLETSGKYEQYF,TGTGCCAGCAGCTTAGAGACTAGCGGGAAGTACGAGCAGTACTTC
TRBD2,TRBJ2-2,-,TRBV30,CAWSVLADLSTGELFF,TGTGCCTGGAGCGTACTAGCGGACCTCAGTACCGGGGAGCTGTTTTTT
TRBD1,TRBJ1-3,-,TRBV25-1,CASSDLRTGGNTIYF,TGTGCCAGCAGTGACCTTAGGACAGGGGGAAACACCATATATTTT
TRBD2,TRBJ2-7,-,TRBV28,CASSVPGTSGSYEQYF,TGTGCCAGCAGCGTTCCCGGGACTAGCGGATCCTACGAGCAGTACTTC
-,TRBJ1-1,-,TRBV5-1,CASSLAGTKTEAFF,TGCGCCAGCAGCTTGGCCGGGACTAAAACTGAAGCTTTCTTT
-,TRBJ2-1,-,TRBV7-3,CARFNEQFF,TGTGCCAGATTTAATGAGCAGTTCTTC
TRBD1,TRBJ2-2,-,TRBV27,CASSSDRLSNTGELFF,TGTGCCAGCAGTTCGGACAGGCTATCAAACACCGGGGAGCTGTTTTTT
-,TRBJ2-2,few,TRBV19,CASTHTVTGELFF,TGTGCCAGTACTCACACAGTCACCGGGGAGCTGTTTTTT
-,TRBJ2-7,-,TRBV6-5,CASHTAGSSYEQYF,TGTGCCAGCCACACAGCGGGTAGCTCCTACGAGCAGTACTTC
-,TRBJ1-2,once,TRBV28,CASSLENWAVRNGYTF,TGTGCCAGCAGTTTGGAGAACTGGGCCGTTAGGAATGGCTACACCTTC
-,TRBJ1-5,-,TRBV27,CASSSGTDINQPQHF,TGTGCCAGCAGTTCCGGGACGGATATCAATCAGCCCCAGCATTTT
-,TRBJ1-2,-,TRBV19,CASSIGQMYYGYTF,TGTGCCAGTAGTATCGGCCAGATGTACTATGGCTACACCTTC
-,TRBJ2-4,-,TRBV4-3,CASSQTDRPLAKNIQYF,TGCGCCAGCAGCCAAACCGACCGTCCACTAGCCAAAAACATTCAGTACTTC